What follows is one TCR beta chain and its context. Its antigen is currently unknown. On each TCR cDNA molecule, a unique molecular identifier was present. Each CDR3 protein is one row after TCRdb ran MiXCR on the 5' RACE reads. Of more than 65,000 distinct CDR3 sequences listed, over 9.5% are singletons. Specified time point: sample taken at primary tumor resection. Sequencing covered unsorted whole RNA taken from tumor, nontumor lung or frozen PBMC. The donor group consisted of around 77 patients who had untreated, early-stage non-small cell lung cancer. This record belongs to a study of spatial heterogeneity in lung cancer. Study-level information: There were, on average, more than eight raw-read appearances for each unique TCR and UMI combination.

General study points: Resection saw ubiquitous expanded tumor TCRs appear in blood more than follow-up did.

From germline, CDR1 is SGHVS and CDR2 FNYEAQ. The CDR3 has 13 residues. The trim removed 4 bases at V and 4 bases at J, leaving 2 bases unmatched. The sequence was collected from a male donor with early-stage non-small cell lung cancer. Material: PBMCs, obtained at surgery. The chain links TRBV7-6 to TRBJ2-3; 7 bases fit TRBD1. The CDR3 coding sequence is TGTGCCAGCAGCTACAGGGGTGCAGATACGCAGTATTTT. It encodes CASSYRGADTQYF.